The clone carrying this T cell receptor beta chain was seen only once. This sample was taken from a study of blood T cell repertoires in COVID-19. On the study more broadly: The analysed material was cDNA or gDNA that came from T cells, B-cell-depleted T cells, or PBMCs.

Among Cohort 3 donors, those recovered had two negative PCRs, clearance, or symptom resolution. Methods used by the authors: It was from reference gene primer amplification that nucleated cell counts were estimated. TCRdb keeps only in-frame clones here, not all; method: immunoSEQ multiplex PCR. V and J calls and clone size come straight from that table; D and trimming were deduced from the DNA. The repertoire holds 290,000 or so clones, 86% seen once, with about 2.7% in the top ten. Sequenced material: PBMCs or T cells enriched from blood (not recorded which). The sequence derives from a woman younger than 35 who had recovered from COVID-19.

As DNA, the CDR3 is TGTGCCAGCTCACTAGGTGTCGGGGTCGCCGTAGATACGCAGTATTTT. Encoded protein: CASSLGVGVAVDTQYF. The chain links TRBV18 to TRBJ2-3; maybe TRBD2 (5 bases). The CDR3 loop spans 16 amino acids. Germline CDR1 reads KGHSH; CDR2 reads LQKENI. Trimming took off 4 bases at V and 5 bases at J, with 19 bases between the two ends.